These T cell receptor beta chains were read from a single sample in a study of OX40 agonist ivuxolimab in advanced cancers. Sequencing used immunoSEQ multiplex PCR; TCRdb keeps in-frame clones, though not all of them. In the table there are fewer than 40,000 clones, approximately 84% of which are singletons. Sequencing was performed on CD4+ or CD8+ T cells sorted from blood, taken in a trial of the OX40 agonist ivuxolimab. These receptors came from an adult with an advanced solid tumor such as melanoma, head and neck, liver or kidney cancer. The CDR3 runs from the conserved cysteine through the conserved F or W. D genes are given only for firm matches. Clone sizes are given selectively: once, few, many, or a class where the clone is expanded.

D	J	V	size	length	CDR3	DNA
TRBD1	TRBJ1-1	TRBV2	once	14	CASSEGQGSAEAFF	TGTGCCAGCAGTGAGGGACAGGGATCTGCTGAAGCTTTCTTT
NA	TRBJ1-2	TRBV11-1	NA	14	CASSLALGGRGYTF	TGTGCCAGCAGCTTAGCGCTCGGGGGCCGGGGCTACACCTTC
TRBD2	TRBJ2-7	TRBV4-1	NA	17	CASSQVPHSGGTYEQYF	TGCGCCAGCAGCCAAGTCCCCCATAGCGGGGGGACCTACGAGCAGTACTTC
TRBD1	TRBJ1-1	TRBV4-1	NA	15	CASSQPYRGNTEAFF	TGCGCCAGCAGCCAACCTTACAGGGGAAACACTGAAGCTTTCTTT
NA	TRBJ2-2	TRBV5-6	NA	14	CASSLGVDTGELFF	TGTGCCAGCAGCTTAGGCGTTGACACCGGGGAGCTGTTTTTT
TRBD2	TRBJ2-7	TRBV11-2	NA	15	CASSLLRGGGYEQYF	TGTGCCAGCAGCCTACTCCGTGGGGGGGGCTACGAGCAGTACTTC
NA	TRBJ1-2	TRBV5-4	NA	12	CASSLDRNYYTF	TGTGCCAGCAGCTTGGACCGGAATTACTACACCTTC
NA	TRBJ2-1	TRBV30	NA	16	CAWVGTPGRDYNEQFF	TGTGCCTGGGTGGGTACACCGGGACGGGATTACAATGAGCAGTTCTTC
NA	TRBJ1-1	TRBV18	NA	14	CASSEEWGADEAFF	TGTGCCAGCTCAGAAGAATGGGGGGCAGATGAAGCTTTCTTT
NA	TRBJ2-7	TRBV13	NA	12	CASSQISYEQYF	TGTGCCAGCAGCCAGATCTCCTACGAGCAGTACTTC
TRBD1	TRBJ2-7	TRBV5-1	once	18	CASSLGVLRQGPPYEQYF	TGCGCCAGCAGCTTGGGGGTCCTCCGACAGGGGCCCCCTTACGAGCAGTACTTC
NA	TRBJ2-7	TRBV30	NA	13	CAWSASPSYEQYF	TGTGCCTGGAGTGCCAGTCCCTCCTACGAGCAGTACTTC
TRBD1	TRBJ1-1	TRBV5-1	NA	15	CASGAGTGKGTEAFF	TGCGCCAGCGGGGCGGGGACAGGGAAGGGGACTGAAGCTTTCTTT
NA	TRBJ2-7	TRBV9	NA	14	CASTPGDGPYEQYF	TGTGCCAGCACCCCCGGGGACGGTCCCTACGAGCAGTACTTC
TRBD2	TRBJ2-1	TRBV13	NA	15	CASSLIGAGVNEQFF	TGTGCCAGCAGCTTAATTGGAGCGGGGGTGAATGAGCAGTTCTTC
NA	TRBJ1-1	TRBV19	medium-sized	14	CASSITSGDTEAFF	TGTGCCAGTAGTATAACCTCGGGAGACACTGAAGCTTTCTTT
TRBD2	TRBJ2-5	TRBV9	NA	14	CASSPSGGQETQYF	TGTGCCAGCAGCCCGAGCGGGGGACAAGAGACCCAGTACTTC
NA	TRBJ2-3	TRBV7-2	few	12	CASSGSTDTQYF	TGTGCCAGCAGCGGAAGCACAGATACGCAGTATTTT
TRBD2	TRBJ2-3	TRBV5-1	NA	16	CASSFPGRVGTDTQYF	TGCGCCAGCAGCTTTCCAGGGAGGGTGGGCACAGATACGCAGTATTTT
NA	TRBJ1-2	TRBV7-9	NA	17	CASSLRDSPGTNYGYTF	TGTGCCAGCAGCTTACGGGACTCCCCAGGAACTAACTATGGCTACACCTTC
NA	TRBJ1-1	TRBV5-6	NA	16	CAGRHQPQGVNTEAFF	TGTGCCGGCAGACACCAACCCCAGGGCGTGAACACTGAAGCTTTCTTT
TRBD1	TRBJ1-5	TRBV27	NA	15	CASSWTGMNNQPQHF	TGTGCCAGCAGTTGGACAGGGATGAACAATCAGCCCCAGCATTTT
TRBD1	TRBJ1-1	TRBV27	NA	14	CASVQGTANTEAFF	TGTGCCAGCGTACAGGGGACGGCGAACACTGAAGCTTTCTTT
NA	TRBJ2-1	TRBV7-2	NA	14	CASGLSVGYNEQFF	TGTGCCAGCGGACTCTCCGTAGGGTACAATGAGCAGTTCTTC
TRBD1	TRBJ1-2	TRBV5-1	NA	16	CASSLPDRGVNYGYTF	TGCGCCAGCAGCTTGCCGGACAGGGGGGTTAACTATGGCTACACCTTC
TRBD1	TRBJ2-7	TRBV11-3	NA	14	CASSPGTGGYEQYF	TGTGCCAGCAGCCCCGGGACAGGGGGCTACGAGCAGTACTTC
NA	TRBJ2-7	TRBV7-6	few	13	CASSLEISYEQYF	TGTGCCAGCAGCTTAGAGATCTCCTACGAGCAGTACTTC
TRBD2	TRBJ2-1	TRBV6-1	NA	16	CASSDEEGLWFPEQFF	TGTGCCAGCAGTGACGAGGAGGGACTATGGTTTCCGGAGCAGTTCTTC
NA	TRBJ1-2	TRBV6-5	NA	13	CASSLDGYYGYTF	TGTGCCAGCAGCCTAGACGGATACTATGGCTACACCTTC
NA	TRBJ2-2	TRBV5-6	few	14	CASSLGGNTGELFF	TGTGCCAGCAGCTTGGGGGGGAACACCGGGGAGCTGTTTTTT
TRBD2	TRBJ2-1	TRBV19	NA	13	CASTTSGYNEQFF	TGTGCCAGTACTACTAGCGGTTACAATGAGCAGTTCTTC
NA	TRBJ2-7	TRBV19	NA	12	CASSDRGYEQYF	TGTGCCAGTAGCGACAGAGGCTACGAGCAGTACTTC
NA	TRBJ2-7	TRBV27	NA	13	CASSFAGPYEQYF	TGTGCCAGCAGTTTTGCAGGCCCCTACGAGCAGTACTTC
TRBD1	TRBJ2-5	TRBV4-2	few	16	CASSLTGGSGEETQYF	TGTGCCAGCAGCCTGACAGGGGGCAGCGGGGAAGAGACCCAGTACTTC
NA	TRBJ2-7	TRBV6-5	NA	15	CASSDKGRGGNEQYF	TGTGCCAGCAGCGACAAGGGACGGGGCGGCAACGAGCAGTACTTC
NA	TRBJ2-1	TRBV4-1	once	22	CASSQGTGVRPQQIISYNEQFF	TGCGCCAGCAGCCAAGGTACTGGGGTTCGGCCACAGCAGATTATATCCTACAATGAGCAGTTCTTC
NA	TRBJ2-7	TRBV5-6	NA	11	CASSQGYEQYF	TGTGCCAGCAGCCAGGGGTACGAGCAGTACTTC
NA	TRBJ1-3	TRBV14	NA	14	CASSQDNYGNTIYF	TGTGCCAGCAGCCAAGATAATTATGGGAACACCATATATTTT
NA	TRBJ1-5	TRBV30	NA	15	CAWSVDGTPFQPQHF	TGTGCCTGGAGTGTAGACGGGACCCCGTTTCAGCCCCAGCATTTT
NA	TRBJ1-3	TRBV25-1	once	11	CASSAGNTIYF	TGTGCCAGCAGTGCCGGAAACACCATATATTTT
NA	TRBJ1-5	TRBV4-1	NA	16	CASSRMGDYSNQPQHF	TGCGCCAGCAGCCGGATGGGAGACTATAGCAATCAGCCCCAGCATTTT
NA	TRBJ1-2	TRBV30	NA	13	CAWRSRSNYGYTF	TGTGCCTGGCGATCCAGATCCAACTATGGCTACACCTTC
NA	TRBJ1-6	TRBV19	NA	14	CASSNDRPQSPLHF	TGTGCCAGTAGTAATGACAGGCCGCAATCACCCCTCCACTTT
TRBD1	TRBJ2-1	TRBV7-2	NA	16	CASSSTSGQGAREQFF	TGTGCCAGCAGCTCGACGTCGGGACAGGGGGCACGAGAGCAGTTCTTC
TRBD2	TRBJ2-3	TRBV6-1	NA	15	CASIYSGGATDTQYF	TGTGCCAGCATTTATAGCGGGGGGGCCACAGATACGCAGTATTTT
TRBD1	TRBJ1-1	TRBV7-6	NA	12	CASSPGQGEAFF	TGTGCCAGCAGCCCAGGACAGGGCGAAGCTTTCTTT
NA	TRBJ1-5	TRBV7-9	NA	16	CASSSSWQEGNQPQHF	TGTGCCAGCAGCTCCTCGTGGCAGGAGGGCAATCAGCCCCAGCATTTT
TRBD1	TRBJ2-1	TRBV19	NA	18	CASSIDSDRGVPYNEQFF	TGTGCCAGTAGTATAGATTCGGACAGGGGCGTACCATACAATGAGCAGTTCTTC
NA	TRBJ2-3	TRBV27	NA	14	CASSTNGGTDTQYF	TGTGCCAGCAGTACAAACGGGGGAACAGATACGCAGTATTTT
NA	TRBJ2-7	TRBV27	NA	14	CASSLSQTGDEQYF	TGTGCCAGCAGTTTATCACAAACCGGGGACGAGCAGTACTTC
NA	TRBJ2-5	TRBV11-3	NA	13	CASSSNREETQYF	TGTGCCAGCAGCTCGAACAGGGAAGAGACCCAGTACTTC
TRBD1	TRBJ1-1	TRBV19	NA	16	CASIRDRGVLNTEAFF	TGTGCCAGTATCCGGGACAGGGGGGTACTTAACACTGAAGCTTTCTTT
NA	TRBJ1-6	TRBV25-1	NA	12	CASSEAGGPLHF	TGTGCCAGCAGTGAAGCCGGGGGACCCCTCCACTTT
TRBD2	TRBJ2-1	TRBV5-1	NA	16	CASSPGTSGRNNEQFF	TGCGCCAGCAGCCCGGGGACTAGCGGGAGAAACAATGAGCAGTTCTTC
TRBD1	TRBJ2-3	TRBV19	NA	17	CASSPETGGRDTDTQYF	TGTGCCAGTAGTCCAGAGACAGGGGGCAGGGACACAGATACGCAGTATTTT
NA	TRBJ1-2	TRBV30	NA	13	CAWSVWGAHGYTF	TGTGCCTGGAGTGTATGGGGCGCCCATGGCTACACCTTC
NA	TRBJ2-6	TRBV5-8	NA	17	CASSSGAGAAGANVLTF	TGTGCCAGCAGCTCCGGGGCAGGGGCGGCCGGGGCCAACGTCCTGACTTTC
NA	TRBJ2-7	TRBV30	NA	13	CAWSPRDNYEQYF	TGTGCCTGGAGTCCCCGGGACAACTACGAGCAGTACTTC